This TCR beta chain was recorded in a study of shared clonotypes between healthy human individuals (dated by TCRdb to the early 2020s). As for the study more broadly: Three men and a couple of women, aged 18 to 49 years, made up the cohort. Per donor, leukapheresis produced somewhere between about 0.8 and 9 billion PBMCs. Libraries were prepared and TCR repertoires were sequenced by different laboratories using diverse techniques, in order to increase sequencing depth and limit assay-specific biases. The study deeply sequenced blood TCR repertoires of about five healthy adults to estimate repertoire size and the extent of clonotype sharing between individuals. For each donor, CD4 naive and CD4 memory were each run on three plates, CD8 naive on two plates, and CD8 memory on one plate.

Healthy HIV-negative adults with no recently reported acute infections or vaccinations were included as donors. Every donor was a Caucasian adult living in Nashville, Tennessee, USA. CD4+ T cells were enriched by magnetic negative selection; naive cells were then positively selected on CD45RA, and the negative fraction formed the memory subset. Blood was obtained by leukapheresis, after which PBMCs were separated by Ficoll-Histopaque density gradient centrifugation and cryopreserved in liquid nitrogen vapor phase. Analytical flow cytometry was used to check the purity and quantity of every magnetically sorted T cell population. From each sorted fraction, genomic DNA was isolated and quantified by UV absorbance on a Nanodrop 2000c. Using the deep immunoSEQ assay, TCR CDR3 regions were amplified from genomic DNA by multiplex PCR. Genomic DNA extracted from each cell subset was distributed evenly over all wells of several immunoSEQ 96-well plates, and each plate served as one replicate. Each replicate PCR for sorted subsets received 150 to 250 ng genomic DNA, equal to 30,000 or so T cell genomes. Purified libraries were measured with a Qubit 3.0 fluorometer, size-checked on a Bioanalyzer 2100, and measured again with the KAPA Library Quantification kit. A separate single-read 150-cycle Illumina NextSeq 550 flow cell was used to sequence each immunoSEQ 96-well plate. As for the authors' bioinformatics: Because only junctional sequences without quality scores were contained in the immunoSEQ output, filtering matching that applied to full-length reads could not be performed. Sequences were annotated with PyIR, a Python wrapper for IgBLAST v1.9, and V/J genes and CDR3 were assigned using IMGT germline references. Reads with weak V/J assignments (E-value above 1e-6), missing CDR3, stop codons, out-of-frame junctions, or ambiguous translated residues were removed. V3J clonotypes were defined as sequences sharing the same inferred V gene, J gene, and CDR3 amino acid sequence. To compute the percentage overlap between repertoires, the number of shared unique clonotypes was divided by the size of the smaller repertoire. Richness of each repertoire was evaluated using RTK rarefaction, the Chao1 estimator, and Recon v2.1 estimates of unobserved clonotypes. For all TCRbeta clonotypes obtained by the gDNA method from a few donors, generation probabilities were computed with OLGA. TCRdb holds this immuneACCESS table with in-frame rearrangements only. Some clones are missing; in checked studies, unresolved V genes explain under half, and the rest has no known cause. V, J and clone size derive from that table, while D and trimming were established from the DNA sequence. This sample gives 2,500,000 or so clones in total; 93% of them show up just once. The top ten clones comprise about 0.38% of the sample.

Points the paper makes about the study in general: Rarefaction of sorted-subset datasets indicated incomplete sequencing despite the large sequencing depth. Higher generation probabilities were observed for clonotypes shared by all four sorted-subset donors than for non-shared clonotypes. Pairwise subsampling led to the expectation that sequencing depth would affect the degree of clonotype sharing among donors. Because the study included only a small number of donors, the genetic and exposure-history diversity represented was limited. Sharing across four donors was observed for about 5% of naive CD4, around 3.5% of naive CD8, over 2% of memory CD4, and roughly 0.4% of memory CD8 clonotypes. Naive subsets generally had larger estimated clonotype richness than memory subsets. Sampling was limited to blood, and TCR repertoires in tissue likely differ from TCR repertoires in blood.

Details on this clone: This receptor's antigen is unknown. Per-nucleotide qualities are absent, and no much larger clonotype sits a single base away.

Spanning cysteine to phenylalanine, the CDR3 consists of 14 amino acids. The DNA shown is the 42-base CDR3, in frame from base 1. V is clipped by 4 bases and J by 4 bases, and the sequence between their germline boundaries is 14 bases long. Via the germline V gene, CDR1 is SGHDN and CDR2 FVKESK. The rearranged segments are TRBV14 and TRBJ2-7; 5 matching bases give a weak D call of TRBD2. The sequenced sample was naive CD4+ T cells from PBMCs. What this sample's cell subset or site label stands for: CD45RA+ positively selected. The TCR was taken from a man aged 18 to 35 in good health. Some clones in this sample may be carry-over from other donors' samples. The CDR3 protein sequence reads: CASSRGPSSYEQYF. The DNA is TGTGCCAGCAGCCGAGGGCCGTCCTCATACGAGCAGTACTTC.